This TCR beta chain appears in the sequencing data of a study of cytomegalovirus exposure and HLA in healthy donors. Study-level background: A subsequent analysis reported that the 110 or so validation repertoires were produced on the same platform that had also been used for the 550 to 750 first-cohort repertoires. Study findings and constraints: The listing of 150 to 200 TCR beta chains classed them as cytomegalovirus-associated. Most TCRs appeared rarely, but some public TCRs recurred in many donors. Cytomegalovirus status was reportedly diagnosed by the classifier with high sensitivity and specificity.

A note on this clone: Its specificity is unknown.

Germline values: CDR1 SGHNT, CDR2 YYREEE (reference sequence). V gave up 6 bases and J gave up 5 bases; unmatched junction bases: 15. This CDR3 has 16 residues. Sequenced by immunoSEQ multiplex PCR; TCRdb stores in-frame clones only, minus some. The sample lists tens of thousands of clones; 92% were seen once. Sequenced: PBMCs. The clonotype was recovered from a man between 18 and 29 years old in good health and CMV-seropositive. The chain links TRBV5-4 to TRBJ2-7; 9 bases agree with TRBD2. The CDR3 nucleotides are TGTGCCAGCAACCCAGGGTCCGCGGGAGGGCAGGACGAGCAGTACTTC. This translates into CASNPGSAGGQDEQYF.